A single sample gave rise to the 14 T cell receptor beta chains below, sequenced in a study of cytomegalovirus exposure and HLA in healthy donors. A multiplex PCR was run with 60 Vbeta primers and 13 Jbeta primers. Sequencing used immunoSEQ multiplex PCR; TCRdb keeps in-frame clones, though not all of them. The sample's table shows under 100,000 clones. Input material: PBMCs. Source of these receptors: a man aged 30 to 39 in good health and CMV-seronegative.

This chain joins TRBV25-1 and TRBJ1-1; D uncertain. This CDR3 is 14 amino acids long. CDR1 and CDR2 (germline): MGHDK, SYGVNS. Trimming removed 4 bases from V and 3 bases from J, with 12 bases in between. The CDR3 nucleotides are TGTGCCAGCAGTGCATCCGGGGTGGACACTGAAGCTTTCTTT. Residues: CASSASGVDTEAFF.

The V call is TRBV7-2, the J call TRBJ2-7; 9 bases fit TRBD2. This CDR3 has 14 residues. Losses at the gene ends were 5 bases for V and 6 bases for J; bases not matched to a gene: 8. CDR1 and CDR2 from the germline V gene are SGHTA and FQGNSA. CDR3 amino acids: CASSPVAGVREQYF. CDR3 in DNA: TGTGCCAGCAGCCCCGTAGCGGGAGTCCGCGAGCAGTACTTC.

The chain links TRBV5-1 to TRBJ2-1; D possibly corresponds to TRBD1 (5 bases). Germline V gene lookup returns CDR1 SGHRS and CDR2 YFSETQ. The V and J ends lost 2 bases and 2 bases respectively, with 11 bases between them. The CDR3 consists of 15 residues. The CDR3 DNA reads TGCGCCAGCAGCTTATTCTCAGGGACCTACAATGAGCAGTTCTTC. Encoded protein: CASSLFSGTYNEQFF. The full variable domain, in which reference TRBV5-1 and TRBJ2-1 provide the parts outside the CDR3, is KAGVTQTPRYLIKTRGQQVTLSCSPISGHRSVSWYQQTPGQGLQFLFEYFSETQRNKGNFPGRFSGRQFSNSRSEMNVSTLELGDSALYLCASSLFSGTYNEQFFGPGTRLTVL.

The chain has TRBV6-1 and TRBJ1-4, with D uncertain. CDR3 length: 14 residues. Trimming left V 2 bases short and J 2 bases short, with 6 bases between. CDR1 MNHNS and CDR2 SASEGT come from the germline V gene. CDR3 in amino acids: CASSEPGTNEKLFF. The CDR3 region has the DNA TGTGCCAGCAGTGAACCGGGTACTAATGAAAAACTGTTTTTT.

V and J are TRBV7-9 and TRBJ2-5, with D hard to call. Between the trimmed V and J ends, which lost 2 bases and 2 bases, there was a span of 6 bases. The CDR3 has 13 amino acids. Per the germline V gene, CDR1 is SEHNR and CDR2 is FQNEAQ (reference sequence). The CDR3 loop reads CASSLNAQETQYF. Written as DNA, the CDR3 is TGTGCCAGCAGCTTAAATGCGCAAGAGACCCAGTACTTC.

The chain joins TRBV7-3 to TRBJ1-6; the D is unclear. CDR3 length: 13 amino acids. V dropped 2 bases and J dropped 7 bases, with 6 bases sitting between them. Germline V gene lookup returns CDR1 SGHTA and CDR2 FQGTGA. CDR3 sequence reads: CASSLYKNSPLHF. CDR3 nucleotide sequence: TGTGCCAGCAGCTTATACAAAAATTCACCCCTCCACTTT.

The chain has TRBV14 and TRBJ2-7; TRBD2 is a possible D gene (5 bases). CDR1 is SGHDN, CDR2 FVKESK, per germline. V dropped 0 bases and J dropped 6 bases, with 15 bases sitting between them. The CDR3 runs 15 residues. The CDR3 bases are TGTGCCAGCAGCCAAGAGGCCGCGGGCGAACGCGAGCAGTACTTC. It is translated as CASSQEAAGEREQYF.

This sequence joins TRBV5-6 and TRBJ1-1, with a weak D call TRBD1 (5 bases). Germline V gene data show CDR1 as SGHDT and CDR2 as YYEEEE. The CDR3 length is 17 residues. V lost 0 bases, J lost 5 bases, and 20 bases lay in between. CDR3 coding DNA: TGTGCCAGCAGCTTGGAGGGGTTGGCCCTGGGTTTTACTGAAGCTTTCTTT. Protein: CASSLEGLALGFTEAFF.

CDR3 residues: CASSEAPAGGRDIQYF. The CDR3 DNA follows: TGTGCCAGCAGTGAAGCCCCAGCGGGAGGAAGAGACATTCAGTACTTC. The chain recombines TRBV6-1 with TRBJ2-4, with 9 bases that match TRBD2. CDR1 is MNHNS, CDR2 SASEGT, per germline. The CDR3 loop spans 16 amino acids. V gave up 0 bases and J gave up 8 bases; unmatched junction bases: 8.

CDR3 bases: TGTGCCTGGGAACTCTCCGGGCGGGTTGGCATTCAGTACTTC. Encoded protein: CAWELSGRVGIQYF. The chain joins TRBV30 to TRBJ2-4, with D maybe TRBD2 (5 bases). The germline V gene encodes CDR1 GTSNPN and CDR2 SVGIG (reference sequence). V dropped 5 bases and J dropped 9 bases, with 20 bases sitting between them. CDR3 size: 14 residues.

This rearrangement joins TRBV6-1 to TRBJ2-3; a weak D match, TRBD1 (6 bases). The germline V gene encodes CDR1 MNHNS and CDR2 SASEGT. V lost 3 bases to trimming and J lost 3 bases, with 10 bases between them. The CDR3 covers 14 residues. This CDR3 reads CASSEGQGTDTQYF. The CDR3 nucleotides read TGTGCCAGCAGTGAGGGGCAGGGGACAGATACGCAGTATTTT.

The chain couples TRBV5-4 to TRBJ2-2, with a weak D call TRBD2 (6 bases). CDR1 is SGHNT, CDR2 YYREEE, per germline (reference sequence). CDR3 length: 16 residues. V was pared by 4 bases and J by 4 bases, with 17 bases between. This CDR3 reads CASSPPRELLTGELFF. The CDR3 nucleotides are TGTGCCAGCAGCCCACCCCGGGAGCTCCTCACCGGGGAGCTGTTTTTT.

This chain joins TRBV5-4 and TRBJ1-6; D is possibly TRBD1 (6 bases). This CDR3 spans 15 amino acids. Germline CDR1 reads SGHNT; CDR2 reads YYREEE (reference sequence). Trimming cost V 5 bases and J 2 bases, with 11 bases left between them. The CDR3, as DNA: TGTGCCAGCAGTCCGGACAGTACCTATAATTCACCCCTCCACTTT. Its translation is CASSPDSTYNSPLHF.

The rearrangement uses TRBV25-1 and TRBJ1-5; 8 bases match TRBD1. Germline trimming cut 6 bases from V and 7 bases from J; bases unmatched to any gene: 2. The CDR3 has 12 residues. CDR1 and CDR2 from the germline V gene are MGHDK and SYGVNS. CDR3 sequence reads: CASSRGQQPQHF. Here the CDR3 DNA reads TGTGCCAGCAGCAGGGGGCAACAGCCCCAGCATTTT.